What follows are 26 T cell receptor beta chains derived from one specimen sequenced in a study of chemoradiotherapy in HPV16-positive cancers. Clones were read by immunoSEQ multiplex PCR, and TCRdb kept only the in-frame ones, dropping some. In the table there are about 5,500 clones, about four fifths of which are singletons. This specimen was acquired from a patient who underwent chemoradiotherapy. These receptors were collected from a human donor with HPV-associated anogenital cancer.

The chain carries TRBV14 and TRBJ1-1; D gene unclear. CDR3 length: 12 residues. V lost 3 bases and J 5 bases, leaving 7 bases between the germline ends. Germline loops: CDR1 SGHDN, CDR2 FVKESK. CDR3 loop: CASSQYWTEAFF. For the CDR3, the DNA is TGTGCCAGCAGCCAGTACTGGACTGAAGCTTTCTTT. Full variable domain (outside the CDR3, taken from reference TRBV14 and TRBJ1-1): EAGVTQFPSHSVIEKGQTVTLRCDPISGHDNLYWYRRVMGKEIKFLLHFVKESKQDESGMPNNRFLAERTGGTYSTLKVQPAELEDSGVYFCASSQYWTEAFFGQGTRLTVV.

This sequence joins TRBV4-2 and TRBJ2-6; 7 nucleotides agree with TRBD1. V dropped 4 bases and J dropped 0; count of bases not matched to a gene: 9. The germline V gene has CDR1 LGHNA and CDR2 YNFKEQ. The length of the CDR3 is 18 residues. The CDR3 is CASSLARQGYSGANVLTF. The CDR3 DNA is TGTGCCAGCAGCCTGGCCCGACAGGGTTACTCTGGGGCCAACGTCCTGACTTTC.

The V call is TRBV6-5, the J call TRBJ2-1; TRBD2 might be the D (5 bases). Trimming left V 9 bases short and J 0 bases short, with 15 bases between. This CDR3 region has 15 residues. Germline V CDR1 and CDR2: MNHEY, SVGAGI. In DNA form, the CDR3 reads TGTGCCAGGGGCGGGTTAAAAGGCTCCTACAATGAGCAGTTCTTC. Encoded protein: CARGGLKGSYNEQFF.

A single count supports this clone. The chain employs TRBV5-1 and TRBJ2-4; 7 bases match TRBD2. V lost 0 bases to trimming and J lost 4 bases; unmatched junction nucleotides: 7. The CDR3 sequence is 16 residues long. Germline lookup yields CDR1 SGHRS and CDR2 YFSETQ. CDR3 bases: TGCGCCAGCAGCTTGGGCGGGAGATCGGCTAAAAACATTCAGTACTTC. Its translation: CASSLGGRSAKNIQYF.

This clone was seen only a few times. The chain has TRBV2 and TRBJ1-3, with D unresolved. Germline V gene data show CDR1 as SNHLY and CDR2 as FYNNEI. V was cut by 5 bases and J by 0 bases, with 8 bases left in between. This CDR3 contains 14 residues. As DNA, the CDR3 is TGTGCCAGCAGTCCCGACATCTCTGGAAACACCATATATTTT. As protein: CASSPDISGNTIYF.

The gene calls are TRBV5-1 and TRBJ1-1; D gene uncertain. The length of the CDR3 is 14 residues. Trimming removed 7 bases from V and 1 base from J, with 14 bases in between. The V gene's germline CDR1 is SGHRS and CDR2 YFSETQ. The CDR3 DNA reads as TGCGCCAGCGAGGCGGGGTCGCGGAACACTGAAGCTTTCTTT. Protein: CASEAGSRNTEAFF. Looking up the rest from reference TRBV5-1 and TRBJ1-1 gives the full variable domain: KAGVTQTPRYLIKTRGQQVTLSCSPISGHRSVSWYQQTPGQGLQFLFEYFSETQRNKGNFPGRFSGRQFSNSRSEMNVSTLELGDSALYLCASEAGSRNTEAFFGQGTRLTVV.

V is TRBV25-1 and J is TRBJ2-5; D unresolved. Trimming shortened V by 3 bases and J by 0 bases, and 11 bases separated the two germline ends. This CDR3 spans 15 amino acids. In germline, CDR1 is MGHDK, CDR2 SYGVNS. The CDR3: CASSDLMAYQETQYF. In DNA form, the CDR3 reads TGTGCCAGCAGTGATCTGATGGCGTACCAAGAGACCCAGTACTTC. The full variable domain, in which reference TRBV25-1 and TRBJ2-5 provide the parts outside the CDR3, is EADIYQTPRYLVIGTGKKITLECSQTMGHDKMYWYQQDPGMELHLIHYSYGVNSTEKGDLSSESTVSRIRTEHFPLTLESARPSHTSQYLCASSDLMAYQETQYFGPGTRLLVL.

This clone rates as large. This CDR3 is CASSQDSATNYGYTF. CDR3 nucleotide sequence: TGCGCCAGCAGCCAAGACTCAGCTACGAACTATGGCTACACCTTC. The chain combines TRBV4-1 with TRBJ1-2; no reliable D call. V gave up 0 bases and J gave up 2 bases, with 10 bases separating them. The CDR3 spans 15 residues. Per the germline V gene, CDR1 is MGHRA and CDR2 is YSYEKL.

The chain recombines TRBV19 with TRBJ1-5; TRBD1 matches 8 bases. Per germline, CDR1 LNHDA and CDR2 SQIVND (reference sequence). The CDR3 runs to 15 residues. V lost 6 bases to trimming and J lost 1 base; unmatched junction nucleotides: 5. Here the CDR3 DNA reads TGTGCCAGTAGCGACAGGGGACAGAGCAATCAGCCCCAGCATTTT. As protein: CASSDRGQSNQPQHF.

The gene calls are TRBV30 and TRBJ2-7; tentatively, D is TRBD1 (6 bases). V lost 2 bases and J 4 bases, leaving 18 bases between the germline ends. CDR1 is GTSNPN and CDR2 is SVGIG in the germline V gene (reference sequence). This CDR3 spans 15 amino acids. In nucleotides, the CDR3 is TGTGCCTGGAGTCTAGAGCACAGGGATAGGTACGAGCAGTACTTC. Translation gives CAWSLEHRDRYEQYF.

In its sample, this clone was seen once. This rearrangement joins TRBV28 to TRBJ2-7, with no clear D. The germline CDR1 and CDR2 sequences are MDHEN and SYDVKM. The CDR3 contains 16 residues. Between the trimmed V and J ends, which lost 5 bases and 3 bases, there was a span of 20 bases. The DNA for the CDR3 is TGTGCCAGCAGTCAGACATTCAGCCGGTCTCGCTACGAGCAGTACTTC. Translation: CASSQTFSRSRYEQYF.

The genes are TRBV6-1 and TRBJ2-6; D remains unclear. The CDR3 loop spans 15 amino acids. With 5 bases removed from V and 0 bases from J, the gap between germline ends came to 8 bases. Per germline, CDR1 MNHNS and CDR2 SASEGT. Here the CDR3 reads CASSITRSGANVLTF. CDR3 nucleotides: TGTGCCAGCAGTATCACTCGCTCTGGGGCCAACGTCCTGACTTTC.

V and J are TRBV6-6 and TRBJ2-6, with no clear D. Trimming took off 4 bases at V and 0 bases at J, with 10 bases between the two ends. The CDR3 is 16 residues long. Germline CDR1 reads MNHNY; CDR2 reads SVGAGI (reference sequence). The DNA for the CDR3 is TGTGCCAGCAGTTCCCATCCTAACTCTGGGGCCAACGTCCTGACTTTC. This gives the protein CASSSHPNSGANVLTF.

The table lists this clone with a count of one. The chain carries TRBV5-1 and TRBJ2-3; D remains ambiguous. CDR3 length equals 16 residues. Germline V CDR1 and CDR2: SGHRS, YFSETQ. V dropped 5 bases and J dropped 1 base, with 17 bases sitting between them. Here the CDR3 DNA reads TGCGCCAGCAGGGTCGGTTCCACACGGGGCACAGATACGCAGTATTTT. Amino acid sequence: CASRVGSTRGTDTQYF.

The V gene is TRBV5-1, the J gene TRBJ2-1, with 8 bases that match TRBD2. V dropped 2 bases and J dropped 9; count of bases not matched to a gene: 13. In germline, CDR1 is SGHRS, CDR2 YFSETQ. The CDR3 spans 16 residues. CDR3 loop: CASSLIAGRVLGEQFF. The CDR3 region has the DNA TGCGCCAGCAGCTTAATAGCGGGAAGGGTCTTGGGTGAGCAGTTCTTC.

The V gene is TRBV11-2, the J gene TRBJ1-1; D unclear. Trimming took off 8 bases at V and 6 bases at J, with 13 bases between the two ends. Germline values: CDR1 SGHAT, CDR2 FQNNGV. The CDR3 is made up of 12 amino acids. The CDR3: CASSSLLAEAFF. The CDR3 DNA follows: TGTGCCAGCTCCTCCCTGCTGGCTGAAGCTTTCTTT. The complete variable domain, with remaining parts taken from reference TRBV11-2 and TRBJ1-1, reads EAGVAQSPRYKIIEKRQSVAFWCNPISGHATLYWYQQILGQGPKLLIQFQNNGVVDDSQLPKDRFSAERLKGVDSTLKIQPAKLEDSAVYLCASSSLLAEAFFGQGTRLTVV.

The V and J genes are TRBV11-3 and TRBJ1-2; a weak D match, TRBD1 (6 bases). CDR3 length equals 15 residues. The V and J ends lost 1 base and 8 bases respectively, with 17 bases between them. CDR1 SGHNT and CDR2 YENEEA come from the germline V gene. The CDR3 is CASSLGRLGGRGYTF. CDR3 nucleotide sequence: TGTGCCAGCAGCTTAGGGAGGTTGGGGGGCCGAGGCTACACCTTC.

The V gene is TRBV9, the J gene TRBJ2-5; D is unclear. The germline gives CDR1 SGDLS, CDR2 YYNGEE. CDR3 length equals 13 residues. Trimming pared 0 bases from V and 0 bases from J, leaving 3 bases between. CDR3 DNA: TGTGCCAGCAGCGTAGCGAACCAAGAGACCCAGTACTTC. Amino acid sequence: CASSVANQETQYF.

The chain has TRBV7-6 and TRBJ2-5, with D maybe TRBD1 (5 bases). From germline, CDR1 is SGHVS and CDR2 FNYEAQ. CDR3 size: 18 residues. V gave up 1 base and J gave up 1 base, with 19 bases separating them. In DNA form, the CDR3 reads TGTGCCAGCAGCTTAGTACCCTGGGAAGACAGATCCCAAGAGACCCAGTACTTC. Residues: CASSLVPWEDRSQETQYF. Full variable domain (remainder filled in from reference TRBV7-6 and TRBJ2-5): GAGVSQSPRYKVTKRGQDVALRCDPISGHVSLYWYRQALGQGPEFLTYFNYEAQQDKSGLPNDRFSAERPEGSISTLTIQRTEQRDSAMYRCASSLVPWEDRSQETQYFGPGTRLLVL.

CDR3 amino acids: CASMETGVVSEAFF. The CDR3 region has the DNA TGTGCCAGCATGGAGACAGGGGTCGTCTCTGAAGCTTTCTTT. The chain has TRBV6-1 and TRBJ1-1; the match to TRBD1 covers 8 bases. Germline V gene data show CDR1 as MNHNS and CDR2 as SASEGT. J was trimmed by 6 bases and V by 7 bases; bases with no gene match: 10. The CDR3 has 14 amino acids.

V usage is TRBV6-5 and J usage is TRBJ2-1, with TRBD2 matching over 10 bases. The trim removed 2 bases at V and 7 bases at J, leaving 5 bases unmatched. The CDR3 length is 15 residues. Germline V CDR1 and CDR2: MNHEY, SVGAGI. CDR3: CASSYSGGAGNEQFF. CDR3 sequence (DNA): TGTGCCAGCAGTTACAGCGGGGGGGCGGGAAATGAGCAGTTCTTC.

Written as DNA, the CDR3 is TGTGCCAGCAGTGAAGTTTCGGGAAGCAATCAGCCCCAGCATTTT. Protein: CASSEVSGSNQPQHF. The V and J genes are TRBV6-1 and TRBJ1-5, with D hard to call. Germline lookup yields CDR1 MNHNS and CDR2 SASEGT. The CDR3 runs to 15 residues. V lost 1 base, J lost 1 base, and 8 bases lay in between.

This clone showed up just once. This chain links TRBV10-1 with TRBJ1-5; D not certain. The CDR3 contains 22 residues. Trimming shortened V by 3 bases and J by 0 bases, and 30 bases separated the two germline ends. The germline V gene has CDR1 WNHNN and CDR2 SYGVQD (reference sequence). The CDR3, as DNA: TGCGCCAGCAGTGATGGAAGGGAGAGCCACATCAACCCACTGTGTAGCAATCAGCCCCAGCATTTT. This encodes CASSDGRESHINPLCSNQPQHF.

This clone was observed a few times. The chain employs TRBV2 and TRBJ1-5; the D is unclear. The V end lost 3 bases, the J end lost 4 bases, and 10 bases lay between the germline ends. Germline-derived CDR1 and CDR2 are SNHLY and FYNNEI. This CDR3 has 14 residues. This CDR3 reads CASSDRVYNQPQHF. The CDR3, as DNA: TGTGCCAGCAGTGATAGGGTGTATAATCAGCCCCAGCATTTT. Full variable domain (rest looked up from reference TRBV2 and TRBJ1-5): EPEVTQTPSHQVTQMGQEVILRCVPISNHLYFYWYRQILGQKVEFLVSFYNNEISEKSEIFDDQFSVERPDGSNFTLKIRSTKLEDSAMYFCASSDRVYNQPQHFGDGTRLSIL.

The gene calls are TRBV29-1 and TRBJ2-5; 8 positions match TRBD1. Germline CDR1 and CDR2: SQVTM and ANQGSEA. CDR3 length: 13 amino acids. The V gene end was trimmed by 5 bases and the J gene end by 5 bases; junction bases not matched to a gene: 7. Here the CDR3 reads CSVKTGVEETQYF. The CDR3 nucleotides are TGCAGCGTTAAGACAGGGGTTGAGGAGACCCAGTACTTC.

The J gene is TRBJ1-5, the V gene TRBV27, with D perhaps matching TRBD1 (6 bases). V was cut by 2 bases and J by 6 bases, with 14 bases left in between. The CDR3 extends over 15 amino acids. CDR1 is MNHEY and CDR2 is SMNVEV in the germline V gene (reference sequence). The CDR3 DNA sequence: TGTGCCAGCAGTTTAGCAGGGGTTGAAGGTCAGCCCCAGCATTTT. Translated, it gives CASSLAGVEGQPQHF.